The clone carrying this T cell receptor (beta chain) was recorded a few times. Its antigen is unknown. This CDR3 comprises 14 residues. Looked up from germline, CDR1 is SGHRS and CDR2 is YFSETQ. V was shortened by 3 bases and J by 1 base, with 10 bases between the two germline ends. This record belongs to a study of blood T cells in healthy people across ages. Study-level points and caveats: A roughly linear age-dependent decrease characterized TCR beta diversity per million T cells.

Using a J-beta primer mix together with a sample-barcoded 5' primer, a second PCR was run for roughly 6 to 11 cycles. One entry per CDR3 protein results from TCRdb running MiXCR on the 5' RACE reads. The sample carries 1.5 million to 2 million distinct CDR3 sequences, 28% recorded once. The chain combines TRBV5-1 with TRBJ2-5; unclear D gene. The specimen was blood. The TCR originated in a woman in her 30s in good health. CDR3 sequence (DNA): TGCGCCAGCAGCTCCGAACAGATCCAAGAGACCCAGTACTTC. Protein product: CASSSEQIQETQYF. Full variable domain (outside the CDR3, taken from reference TRBV5-1 and TRBJ2-5): KAGVTQTPRYLIKTRGQQVTLSCSPISGHRSVSWYQQTPGQGLQFLFEYFSETQRNKGNFPGRFSGRQFSNSRSEMNVSTLELGDSALYLCASSSEQIQETQYFGPGTRLLVL.